The clone carrying this TCR beta chain was found many times. Other DNA sequences in the sample encode the same CDR3. Per the original methods: Built for papillary thyroid cancer, a distant-metastasis classifier drew on CDR3 differences across clinicopathological groups. TCRdb re-analyzed the PCR reads using MiXCR. None of the V and J calls come from the authors' own analysis; TCRdb made them. The data hold about 40,000 clones, with approximately 10% observed a single time. The sample comes from a study of metastatic and nonmetastatic thyroid tumors. The length of the CDR3 is 12 residues. Germline V gene lookup returns CDR1 SGHNT and CDR2 YYREEE (reference sequence). V lost 0 bases and J lost 7, with 8 bases in between. All patients were untreated before thyroid surgery.

This receptor was identified in a female donor with papillary thyroid cancer or a benign thyroid nodule (not recorded which). Some clones in this sample may be carry-over from other donors' samples. This rearrangement joins TRBV5-4 to TRBJ2-7; D is undetermined. The specimen sequenced was blood. CDR3 region: CASSLESSEQYF. CDR3 in DNA: TGTGCCAGCAGCTTGGAGTCGAGTGAGCAGTACTTC. Using reference TRBV5-4 and TRBJ2-7 for the parts outside the CDR3, the full variable domain is ETGVTQSPTHLIKTRGQQVTLRCSSQSGHNTVSWYQQALGQGPQFIFQYYREEENGRGNFPPRFSGLQFPNYSSELNVNALELDDSALYLCASSLESSEQYFGPGTRLTVT.